This record covers a single T cell receptor beta chain. The sample originates from a study of blood T cell repertoires in COVID-19. At the level of the study: Collection of acute and convalescent COVID-19 samples took place in the United States, Italy and Spain.

The CDR3 has 15 amino acids. CDR1 is LNHDA, CDR2 SQIVND, per germline (reference sequence). V was cut by 3 bases and J by 5 bases, with 16 bases left in between. Source study methods: Using reference gene primer amplification, nucleated cell counts were estimated. Produced via immunoSEQ multiplex PCR; TCRdb's table is partial and in-frame only. The DNA was the basis for D and trimming; V, J and clone size are from that table. Counted here are some 48,000 clones, roughly 82% occurring once; the ten biggest clones make up 14% to 15%. The rearrangement uses TRBV19 and TRBJ1-2; tentative D call: TRBD1 (5 bases). Sequenced sample: peripheral blood. The clonotype was recovered from a human donor in a cohort sampled during active COVID-19. The CDR3 DNA reads TGTGCCAGTAGTATCCCAAAACAGGAAAAGTATGGCTACACCTTC. Residues: CASSIPKQEKYGYTF.